This TCR beta chain was captured in a study of blood T cells in healthy people across ages. Note on this clonotype: Its antigen remains unknown.

CDR1 and CDR2 (germline): DFQATT, SNEGSKA (reference sequence). CDR3 size: 15 residues. J was trimmed by 11 bases and V by 0 bases; bases with no gene match: 12. Combining a sample-barcoded 5' primer with a J-beta primer mix, a second PCR ran for roughly 7 to 11 cycles. A 12-random-nucleotide template-switch adaptor tagged each cDNA molecule. TCRdb independently ran MiXCR on the 5' RACE reads; one entry per CDR3 protein. Altogether 1.8 million or so distinct CDR3 sequences are present, roughly two fifths being singletons, with the ten largest covering more than 20%. Study findings and constraints: Naive CD4+ cell counts and diversity both ran higher in long-lived than in aged donors. The study lacked donor CMV status, which possibly confounded expanded clonotype changes. Diversity of TCR beta per million T cells declined in a roughly linear way with age.

Material: blood. The rearrangement uses TRBV20-1 and TRBJ2-5; 10 bases align to TRBD2. This receptor was obtained from a human donor in good health. The CDR3 region is CSARDRSSGGAEQYF. The CDR3 DNA reads as TGCAGTGCTAGAGATCGTTCCAGCGGGGGGGCAGAGCAGTACTTC.